What follows are 4 T cell receptor beta chains derived from one specimen sequenced in a study of T cell responses to AZD1222 COVID-19 vaccine. Method: immunoSEQ multiplex PCR; TCRdb's copy keeps in-frame clones and lacks some. The sample lists over 100,000 clones; about 88% were seen once. Sequences were derived from peripheral blood, sampled on day 0 of AZD1222 vaccination. Receptors originate from an adult in good health.

J is TRBJ2-7 and V is TRBV7-8; tentatively, D is TRBD1 (6 bases). Trimming pared 5 bases from V and 3 bases from J, leaving 11 bases between. Per the germline V gene, CDR1 is SGHVS and CDR2 is FQNEAQ. The CDR3 has 13 amino acids. CDR3 DNA: TGTGCCAGCAGCGTACCAGGGGTCTACGAGCAGTACGTC. As protein: CASSVPGVYEQYV.

The rearrangement joins TRBV5-4 to TRBJ1-1, with 8 bases matching TRBD1. V lost 0 bases to trimming and J lost 7 bases; unmatched junction nucleotides: 2. Germline V gene data show CDR1 as SGHNT and CDR2 as YYREEE (reference sequence). The CDR3 runs 13 residues. CDR3 DNA sequence: TGTGCCAGCAGCTTGGGGGGGACAGGTGAAGCTTTCTTT. Its translation is CASSLGGTGEAFF.

This chain links TRBV28 with TRBJ1-4; TRBD1 matches at 7 bases. The germline V gene encodes CDR1 MDHEN and CDR2 SYDVKM. The CDR3 has 16 residues. V gave up 5 bases and J gave up 3 bases; unmatched junction bases: 9. The CDR3 here is CASSPPGGGSNEKLFF. The CDR3, as DNA: TGTGCCAGCAGTCCCCCAGGGGGTGGATCTAATGAAAAACTGTTTTTT.

V is TRBV7-2 and J is TRBJ1-5; D gene ambiguous. This CDR3 contains 13 residues. CDR1 SGHTA and CDR2 FQGNSA come from the germline V gene. V was trimmed by 2 bases and J by 2 bases, leaving 4 bases between them. In DNA, the CDR3 is TGTGCCAGCAGCTTAACGGGCAATCAGCCCCAGCATTTT. Its protein product is CASSLTGNQPQHF. Variable domain in full (rest from reference TRBV7-2 and TRBJ1-5): GAGVSQSPSNKVTEKGKDVELRCDPISGHTALYWYRQSLGQGLEFLIYFQGNSAPDKSGLPSDRFSAERTGGSVSTLTIQRTQQEDSAVYLCASSLTGNQPQHFGDGTRLSIL.